Listed below are T cell receptor beta chains from one sample, sequenced in a study of blood T cell repertoires in COVID-19. Repertoires were generated with immunoSEQ multiplex PCR, while TCRdb's copy carries only in-frame clones and drops some. The table has under 200,000 clones, approximately 87% seen once. The material sequenced was peripheral blood. The receptors originated from a woman aged 60 to 75 with COVID-19, enrolled during active disease. Both conserved end residues are part of each CDR3.

J gene,V gene,CDR3 protein
TRBJ2-1,TRBV24-1,CATSENLRGRVYNEQFF
TRBJ1-6,TRBV7-8,CASSQGRHNSPLHF
TRBJ1-1,TRBV9,CASSREEKEAFF
TRBJ1-6,TRBV19,CASMWAGVSPLHF
TRBJ1-5,TRBV5-1,CASSLDGVINQPQHF
TRBJ2-5,TRBV12-1,CASSFCSQADGLAEQETQYF
TRBJ1-5,TRBV18,CASSPPNVRSNQPQHF
TRBJ2-1,TRBV3-1/TRBV3-2,CASSQEGRPYNEQFF
TRBJ2-7,TRBV18,CASSPPGAALPHEQYF
TRBJ1-3,TRBV20-1,CSASGQAGNTIYF